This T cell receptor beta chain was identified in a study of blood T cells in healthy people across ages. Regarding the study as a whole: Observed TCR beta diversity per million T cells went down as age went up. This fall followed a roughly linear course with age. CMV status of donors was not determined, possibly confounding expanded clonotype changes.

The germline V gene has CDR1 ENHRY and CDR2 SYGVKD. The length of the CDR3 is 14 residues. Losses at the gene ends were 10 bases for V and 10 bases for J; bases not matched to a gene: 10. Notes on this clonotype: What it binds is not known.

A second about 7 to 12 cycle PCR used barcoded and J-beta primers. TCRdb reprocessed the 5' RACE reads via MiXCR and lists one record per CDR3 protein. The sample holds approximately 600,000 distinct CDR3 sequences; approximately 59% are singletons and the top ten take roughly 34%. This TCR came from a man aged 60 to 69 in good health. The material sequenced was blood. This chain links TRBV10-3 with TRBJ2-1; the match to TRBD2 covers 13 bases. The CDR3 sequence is CATTGTSGAGEQFF. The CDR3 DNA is TGTGCCACCACCGGGACTAGCGGGGCTGGGGAGCAGTTCTTC.